Listed below are T cell receptor beta chains from one sample, sequenced in a study of shared clonotypes between healthy human individuals. The protocol was immunoSEQ multiplex PCR, while the TCRdb copy is restricted to in-frame clones and leaves out a portion. The table lists millions of clones, 85% to 95% of them singletons. The sample consisted of naive CD4+ T cells sorted from blood. All receptors come from a man in his late teens or twenties in good health. Each CDR3 is given with its conserved first and last residue. The D gene is left open where the match is weak. Size tells how often a clone was seen (once, few, many) or the class of an expanded clone, and some rows leave it out.

.,TRBJ2-7,TRBV7-6,.,CASSSGEQYF,TGTGCCAGCAGCTCCGGAGAGCAGTACTTC
TRBD1,TRBJ1-2,TRBV5-6,.,CASSLGQGFGYTF,TGTGCCAGCAGCCTGGGACAGGGGTTTGGCTACACCTTC
TRBD1,TRBJ2-2,TRBV6-5,.,CASSYSQGSGTGELFF,TGTGCCAGCAGTTACTCACAGGGGAGCGGCACCGGGGAGCTGTTTTTT
TRBD2,TRBJ2-2,TRBV5-3,.,CARSLGTSGILTGELFF,TGTGCCAGAAGCTTGGGGACTAGCGGGATTTTGACCGGGGAGCTGTTTTTT
.,TRBJ1-5,TRBV10-2,.,CASSPAPGPLTQHF,TGCGCCAGCAGCCCAGCCCCGGGGCCCTTGACCCAGCATTTT
.,TRBJ2-3,TRBV5-1,once,CASSSDRVPDTQYF,TGCGCCAGCAGCTCTGATAGAGTCCCAGATACGCAGTATTTT
.,TRBJ2-3,TRBV27,few,CASSLRGTTDTQYF,TGTGCCAGCAGTTTGAGGGGGACCACAGATACGCAGTATTTT
TRBD1,TRBJ2-7,TRBV7-9,.,CASSRLGTGSEQYF,TGTGCCAGCAGTCGTCTCGGGACAGGGAGCGAGCAGTACTTC
.,TRBJ1-2,TRBV27,.,CASSLRGNYGYTF,TGTGCCAGCAGTTTAAGAGGGAACTATGGCTACACCTTC
.,TRBJ1-2,TRBV28,.,CASHSGARGYTF,TGTGCCAGCCACTCCGGGGCTCGGGGCTACACCTTC
.,TRBJ1-2,TRBV11-2,once,CASSLGLDNYGYTF,TGTGCCAGCAGCCTAGGGTTGGATAACTATGGCTACACCTTC
.,TRBJ1-2,TRBV19,.,CASRSQGEGNYGYTF,TGTGCCAGTAGATCCCAGGGTGAGGGGAACTATGGCTACACCTTC
TRBD1,TRBJ2-7,TRBV5-1,.,CASSLAGQETYEQYF,TGCGCCAGCAGCTTGGCGGGACAGGAGACCTACGAGCAGTACTTC
TRBD1,TRBJ1-1,TRBV6-1,.,CASRRDRMNTEAFF,TGTGCCAGCAGAAGGGACAGAATGAACACTGAAGCTTTCTTT
.,TRBJ2-4,TRBV6-5,.,CASSRTEAKNIQYF,TGTGCCAGCAGTAGGACTGAGGCCAAAAACATTCAGTACTTC
.,TRBJ1-6,TRBV18,.,CASSPTGNSYNSPLHF,TGTGCCAGCTCACCCACAGGGAATTCCTATAATTCACCCCTCCACTTT
.,TRBJ2-2,TRBV6-6,.,CASSYHMTGGELFF,TGTGCCAGCAGTTACCATATGACCGGCGGGGAGCTGTTTTTT
TRBD2,TRBJ2-1,TRBV7-2,.,CASSEVIGRENNEQFF,TGTGCCAGCAGCGAGGTCATAGGGAGGGAAAACAATGAGCAGTTCTTC
.,TRBJ1-1,TRBV9,.,CASSATVLNTEAFF,TGTGCCAGCAGCGCCACAGTGTTGAACACTGAAGCTTTCTTT
.,TRBJ1-1,TRBV5-1,.,CASSISTVNTEAFF,TGCGCCAGCAGCATATCGACCGTGAACACTGAAGCTTTCTTT
.,TRBJ2-2,TRBV5-5,.,CASSSMGTGELFF,TGTGCCAGCAGCTCGATGGGGACCGGGGAGCTGTTTTTT
.,TRBJ1-2,TRBV19,.,CASSFGERFGGYTF,TGTGCCAGTAGTTTTGGGGAACGGTTCGGTGGCTACACCTTC
.,TRBJ2-5,TRBV18,once,CASSGPDRETQYF,TGTGCCAGCTCCGGGCCGGACCGGGAGACCCAGTACTTC
.,TRBJ1-6,TRBV4-3,.,CASSQEGLGNNSPLHF,TGCGCCAGCAGCCAAGAGGGGCTGGGGAATAATTCACCCCTCCACTTT
.,TRBJ1-1,TRBV5-4,.,CASSSRQTAPMNTEAFF,TGTGCCAGCAGCTCACGCCAGACGGCACCCATGAACACTGAAGCTTTCTTT
.,TRBJ1-6,TRBV20-1,.,CSARDRTSLHF,TGCAGTGCTAGAGATCGGACCTCCCTCCACTTT
.,TRBJ1-4,TRBV10-2,.,CASGGQSKTNEKLFF,TGCGCCAGCGGAGGACAGTCGAAAACTAATGAAAAACTGTTTTTT
TRBD1,TRBJ1-3,TRBV6-1,.,CASSGEGARWDTIYF,TGTGCCAGCAGCGGAGAGGGGGCCCGGTGGGACACCATATATTTT
TRBD1,TRBJ2-7,TRBV6-5,.,CASTGQGRSYEQYF,TGTGCCAGCACCGGACAGGGGAGATCCTACGAGCAGTACTTC
.,TRBJ2-7,TRBV10-3,.,CAISEFGSSYEQYF,TGTGCCATCAGTGAGTTCGGGAGCTCCTACGAGCAGTACTTC
.,TRBJ2-3,TRBV9,.,CASSRTRKGESTDTQYF,TGTGCCAGCAGCCGAACTAGGAAGGGAGAAAGCACAGATACGCAGTATTTT
TRBD2,TRBJ2-1,TRBV6-5,once,CASSYSLAGGDEQFF,TGTGCCAGCAGTTACTCGCTAGCGGGAGGGGATGAGCAGTTCTTC
.,TRBJ2-7,TRBV5-1,.,CASSPLTGSSYEQYF,TGCGCCAGCAGCCCCCTGACGGGGAGCTCCTACGAGCAGTACTTC
.,TRBJ2-2,TRBV10-1,.,CASSESNYGELFF,TGCGCCAGCAGTGAGTCGAACTACGGGGAGCTGTTTTTT
TRBD2,TRBJ2-5,TRBV7-9,.,CASSLEREGPETQYF,TGTGCCAGCAGCTTAGAGCGGGAGGGCCCAGAGACCCAGTACTTC
TRBD1,TRBJ2-5,TRBV10-3,.,CAISESTTGGETQYF,TGTGCCATCAGTGAGTCGACGACAGGGGGGGAGACCCAGTACTTC
.,TRBJ1-6,TRBV6-5,.,CASSFRGVPNSPLHF,TGTGCCAGCAGTTTCCGAGGGGTCCCTAATTCACCCCTCCACTTT
TRBD1,TRBJ1-1,TRBV29-1,.,CSGRQGGNTEAFF,TGCAGCGGCAGACAGGGAGGGAACACTGAAGCTTTCTTT
.,TRBJ1-1,TRBV29-1,few,CSVDRNTEAFF,TGCAGCGTCGACAGGAACACTGAAGCTTTCTTT
TRBD1,TRBJ2-3,TRBV5-1,.,CASSLGRGRADTQYF,TGCGCCAGCAGCTTGGGCAGGGGGCGCGCAGATACGCAGTATTTT
.,TRBJ2-7,TRBV11-2,.,CASSLDLKRRYEQYF,TGTGCCAGCAGCTTAGATTTGAAGCGGAGGTACGAGCAGTACTTC
.,TRBJ1-3,TRBV5-4,.,CASSSKDDRNSGNTIYF,TGTGCCAGCAGCTCGAAGGACGACAGAAACTCTGGAAACACCATATATTTT
.,TRBJ2-7,TRBV13,.,CASSLGLRSDASYEQYF,TGTGCCAGCAGCTTAGGCCTAAGGTCGGACGCCTCCTACGAGCAGTACTTC
TRBD2,TRBJ2-7,TRBV10-3,once,CAISPSGESYEQYF,TGTGCCATCAGTCCTAGCGGGGAGTCCTACGAGCAGTACTTC
.,TRBJ2-5,TRBV19,.,CASSIMAGTQKETQYF,TGTGCCAGTAGTATTATGGCAGGGACCCAAAAAGAGACCCAGTACTTC
TRBD2,TRBJ2-7,TRBV4-3,.,CASSQEASGSYEQYF,TGCGCCAGCAGCCAAGAGGCTAGCGGGAGTTACGAGCAGTACTTC
TRBD1,TRBJ2-7,TRBV2,.,CASLRWGTGPYEQYF,TGTGCCAGCCTCCGTTGGGGGACAGGACCCTACGAGCAGTACTTC